One sample yielded the 12 T cell receptor beta chains listed below, sequenced in a study of cytomegalovirus exposure and HLA in healthy donors (TCRdb year 2017). The library was built by means of the immunoSEQ multiplex PCR assay. For the multiplex PCR, a mixture combining 60 forward primers for TCR Vbeta segments and 13 reverse primers for TCR Jbeta segments was used. TCRdb retrieved this table from immuneACCESS and kept in-frame rearrangements only. Not all clones are present; in checked studies, unresolved V genes account for under half, and no reason is known for the remainder. This sample holds about 130,000 clones; over 70% were observed only once. More than 3% of the sample is taken by the ten largest. Input material: PBMCs. These receptors came from a woman aged 50 to 65 in good health and CMV-seronegative.

The chain links TRBV6-4 to TRBJ2-3; 8 nucleotides match TRBD2. The CDR3 has 14 amino acids. The V segment lost 6 bases and the J segment 6 bases; nucleotides outside the gene matches: 8. CDR1 and CDR2 (germline): MRHNA, SNTAGT. CDR3 protein: CASSQSGGWDTQYF. CDR3 coding DNA: TGTGCCAGCAGCCAAAGCGGGGGATGGGATACGCAGTATTTT.

The chain employs TRBV25-1 and TRBJ2-7; D gene ambiguous. The CDR3 loop spans 11 amino acids. Germline V lookup: CDR1 MGHDK, CDR2 SYGVNS. V lost 3 bases and J 6 bases, leaving 6 bases between the germline ends. CDR3 sequence (DNA): TGTGCCAGCAGTGAGTGGCCCGAGCAGTACTTC. Translating gives CASSEWPEQYF.

The V call is TRBV7-6, the J call TRBJ2-1; perhaps TRBD1 as D (5 bases). CDR3 length equals 18 residues. V lost 1 base and J lost 1, with 17 bases in between. Germline-derived CDR1 and CDR2 are SGHVS and FNYEAQ. This chain's CDR3 is CASSLVLSGKVSYNEQFF. The CDR3, as DNA: TGTGCCAGCAGCTTAGTTTTGTCAGGGAAGGTATCCTACAATGAGCAGTTCTTC.

J is TRBJ1-2 and V is TRBV20-1, with TRBD1 as a possible D gene (5 bases). The germline V gene encodes CDR1 DFQATT and CDR2 SNEGSKA (reference sequence). CDR3 length: 11 residues. V was trimmed by 6 bases and J by 8 bases, leaving 13 bases between them. The chain's CDR3 is CSAAKGAGYTF. CDR3 sequence (DNA): TGCAGTGCCGCGAAAGGGGCCGGCTACACCTTC.

The chain combines TRBV6-1 with TRBJ2-6; tentatively, D is TRBD2 (5 bases). The germline V gene encodes CDR1 MNHNS and CDR2 SASEGT. V lost 4 bases to trimming and J lost 0 bases, with 7 bases between them. The CDR3 contains 15 residues. The CDR3 region has the DNA TGTGCCAGCAGTGGTCGGGGCTCTGGGGCCAACGTCCTGACTTTC. Its translation: CASSGRGSGANVLTF.

The rearrangement uses TRBV6-1 and TRBJ2-2; D is undetermined. V was clipped by 3 bases and J by 5 bases, with 13 bases between them. Germline lookup yields CDR1 MNHNS and CDR2 SASEGT. This CDR3 region has 15 residues. In DNA, the CDR3 is TGTGCCAGCAGTGAGTTCCTTCTGAGGACCGGGGAGCTGTTTTTT. This encodes CASSEFLLRTGELFF.

J is TRBJ2-3 and V is TRBV6-1; D call uncertain. The germline V gene has CDR1 MNHNS and CDR2 SASEGT. V was pared by 0 bases and J by 4 bases, with 8 bases between. CDR3 size: 14 residues. CDR3 amino acids: CASSEAILADTQYF. CDR3 nucleotides: TGTGCCAGCAGTGAAGCCATATTAGCAGATACGCAGTATTTT.

A few counts support this clone. The J gene is TRBJ2-2, the V gene TRBV11-3; 14 bases are a match to TRBD2. This CDR3 has 17 residues. CDR1 and CDR2 (germline): SGHNT, YENEEA. Losses at the gene ends were 4 bases for V and 3 bases for J; bases not matched to a gene: 4. The CDR3 sequence is CASSSGLAGAYTGELFF. CDR3 bases: TGTGCCAGCAGCTCGGGACTAGCGGGAGCGTACACCGGGGAGCTGTTTTTT.

This chain joins TRBV7-9 and TRBJ1-1, with 9 bases lining up with TRBD1. The germline CDR1 and CDR2 sequences are SEHNR and FQNEAQ (reference sequence). Trimming at V came to 1 base and at J to 6 bases, leaving 0 bases not matched to a gene. The CDR3 sequence is 13 residues long. CDR3 protein: CASSLGTGAEAFF. CDR3 in DNA: TGTGCCAGCAGCTTAGGGACAGGGGCTGAAGCTTTCTTT.

V is TRBV27 and J is TRBJ1-2; 11 bases align to TRBD1. CDR3 length: 16 residues. J was trimmed by 0 bases and V by 5 bases; bases with no gene match: 5. Per the germline V gene, CDR1 is MNHEY and CDR2 is SMNVEV (reference sequence). The CDR3 DNA sequence: TGTGCCAGCAGTCCGGGACAGGGGGGAGCTAACTATGGCTACACCTTC. Translating it yields CASSPGQGGANYGYTF.

In nucleotides, the CDR3 is TGTGCCAGCAGCTTCTGGGACAGGGAACCCTATGGCTACACCTTC. Protein sequence: CASSFWDREPYGYTF. V and J are TRBV7-9 and TRBJ1-2; 9 positions match TRBD1. J gave up 4 bases and V 3 bases, and 6 bases lay outside the gene matches. Germline V gives CDR1 SEHNR, CDR2 FQNEAQ (reference sequence). The CDR3 is 15 residues long.

The chain has TRBV19 and TRBJ1-5, with D possibly being TRBD1 (5 bases). Looked up from germline, CDR1 is LNHDA and CDR2 is SQIVND (reference sequence). This CDR3 region has 16 residues. Trimming cost V 7 bases and J 3 bases, with 19 bases left between them. This chain's CDR3 is CASTLVTGTLNQPQHF. CDR3 bases: TGTGCCAGTACCTTGGTTACAGGAACCCTCAATCAGCCCCAGCATTTT.